Below are 31 T cell receptor beta chains sequenced from a single sample in a study of cytomegalovirus exposure and HLA in healthy donors. This table comes from immunoSEQ multiplex PCR, and its TCRdb copy is limited to in-frame clones, with some not included. Among some 100,000 clones, approximately 86% were seen once, and the ten largest hold approximately 4.5%. Source material: PBMCs. The receptors here all came from a man younger than 35 in good health and CMV-seropositive.

This clone was seen just once. The rearrangement links TRBV2 to TRBJ2-3, with 10 positions matching TRBD2. This CDR3 has 15 amino acids. V gave up 5 bases and J gave up 1 base; unmatched junction bases: 3. Germline CDR1 reads SNHLY; CDR2 reads FYNNEI. CDR3 sequence reads: CASSYGLAGTDTQYF. CDR3 DNA sequence: TGTGCCAGCAGTTACGGACTAGCGGGCACAGATACGCAGTATTTT.

The rearrangement uses TRBV5-4 and TRBJ2-3; 7 nucleotides agree with TRBD1. Unmatched junction bases numbered 6, after V lost 6 bases and J lost 2 bases. CDR1 and CDR2 from the germline V gene are SGHNT and YYREEE (reference sequence). This CDR3 contains 14 residues. CDR3 residues: CASTPGQNTDTQYF. The CDR3 DNA reads TGTGCCAGCACCCCGGGACAGAACACAGATACGCAGTATTTT.

V usage is TRBV18 and J usage is TRBJ2-7; 7 bases match TRBD1. J was trimmed by 6 bases and V by 5 bases; bases with no gene match: 10. Germline CDR1 and CDR2: KGHSH and LQKENI. CDR3 size: 14 residues. Here the CDR3 reads CASSKGQQASEQYF. In nucleotides, the CDR3 is TGTGCCAGCTCAAAGGGACAGCAGGCAAGCGAGCAGTACTTC. Variable domain in full (rest from reference TRBV18 and TRBJ2-7): NAGVMQNPRHLVRRRGQEARLRCSPMKGHSHVYWYRQLPEEGLKFMVYLQKENIIDESGMPKERFSAEFPKEGPSILRIQQVVRGDSAAYFCASSKGQQASEQYFGPGTRLTVT.

A remark on this clone: This CDR3 is also generated by other DNA sequences in the sample. This sequence joins TRBV6-5 and TRBJ1-2, with D maybe TRBD1 (6 bases). In germline, CDR1 is MNHEY, CDR2 SVGAGI. The CDR3 totals 14 residues. V was trimmed by 2 bases and J by 8 bases, leaving 15 bases between them. Here the CDR3 reads CASSYTQGSGGYTF. The CDR3, as DNA: TGTGCCAGCAGTTACACTCAGGGGTCGGGGGGCTACACCTTC.

This clone showed up just a few times. V usage is TRBV11-2 and J usage is TRBJ1-2; 9 nucleotides line up with TRBD1. Germline trimming cut 4 bases from V and 4 bases from J; bases unmatched to any gene: 10. The CDR3 contains 16 residues. Germline loops: CDR1 SGHAT, CDR2 FQNNGV. This CDR3 is CASSSNTGGASYGYTF. In DNA, the CDR3 is TGTGCCAGCAGCTCGAACACAGGGGGCGCCAGCTATGGCTACACCTTC.

V gene TRBV28 combines with J gene TRBJ2-3; tentative D call: TRBD1 (7 bases). Trimming took 2 bases from V and 4 from J, leaving 19 bases between them. CDR1 MDHEN and CDR2 SYDVKM come from the germline V gene. The CDR3 has 17 residues. The CDR3 sequence is CASSLAQGGGWADTQYF. CDR3 coding DNA: TGTGCCAGCAGTTTAGCCCAGGGGGGAGGATGGGCAGATACGCAGTATTTT.

The DNA of the CDR3 is TGTGCCAGCGAGAGCTCCTATAATTCACCCCTCCACTTT. Amino acid sequence: CASESSYNSPLHF. The chain has TRBV7-9 and TRBJ1-6; D not certain. This CDR3 is built from 13 residues. The ends were cut back, 8 bases at V and 0 bases at J, with 5 bases in the middle. Germline values: CDR1 SEHNR, CDR2 FQNEAQ (reference sequence).

The CDR3 loop is CASSLFSVQGNTEAFF. CDR3 DNA: TGTGCCAGCAGCTTATTCTCCGTACAGGGGAACACTGAAGCTTTCTTT. The rearrangement joins TRBV11-2 to TRBJ1-1, with TRBD1 as a possible D gene (6 bases). In germline, CDR1 is SGHAT, CDR2 FQNNGV. The CDR3 loop spans 16 amino acids. V lost 2 bases and J lost 1, with 14 bases in between.

The rearrangement uses TRBV27 and TRBJ2-2, with TRBD1 identical over 8 bases. Looked up from germline, CDR1 is MNHEY and CDR2 is SMNVEV (reference sequence). CDR3 size: 16 residues. The V segment lost 0 bases and the J segment 5 bases; nucleotides outside the gene matches: 5. The CDR3 region has the DNA TGTGCCAGCAGTTTATCGGGGCAGGGGGCGACCGGGGAGCTGTTTTTT. Its translation: CASSLSGQGATGELFF.

V and J are TRBV5-4 and TRBJ1-2, with TRBD1 as a possible D gene (6 bases). Trimming pared 4 bases from V and 7 bases from J, leaving 11 bases between. In germline, CDR1 is SGHNT, CDR2 YYREEE (reference sequence). The CDR3 contains 12 residues. The CDR3 sequence is CASSRGAVGYTF. CDR3 in DNA: TGTGCCAGCAGCCGGGGGGCGGTTGGCTACACCTTC.

This clone was seen a few times. The chain joins TRBV7-2 to TRBJ1-5; D not resolved. The CDR3 totals 13 residues. Germline assignment: CDR1 SGHTA and CDR2 FQGNSA. V lost 4 bases to trimming and J lost 5 bases, with 9 bases between them. CDR3 nucleotides: TGTGCCAGCAGCTCAGAGGGTCATCAGCCCCAGCATTTT. Residues: CASSSEGHQPQHF.

V gene TRBV15 combines with J gene TRBJ1-5, with TRBD1 identical over 10 bases. The germline V gene has CDR1 LNHNV and CDR2 YYDKDF (reference sequence). This CDR3 contains 18 residues. V was pared by 2 bases and J by 2 bases, with 9 bases of the junction left unmatched. The chain's CDR3 is CATSRKGQGDGGNQPQHF. CDR3 nucleotide sequence: TGTGCCACCAGCAGAAAAGGACAGGGGGATGGTGGCAATCAGCCCCAGCATTTT.

V usage is TRBV11-2 and J usage is TRBJ2-7; perhaps TRBD1 as D (6 bases). The CDR3 contains 14 residues. Germline loops: CDR1 SGHAT, CDR2 FQNNGV. V was cut by 5 bases and J by 7 bases, with 18 bases left in between. For the CDR3, the DNA is TGTGCCAGCAGCCCGACAGGACCCCTTGTTGAGCAGTACTTC. Translated: CASSPTGPLVEQYF.

V gene TRBV7-2 combines with J gene TRBJ1-1; D is uncertain. V lost 5 bases and J 1 base, leaving 8 bases between the germline ends. The germline CDR1 and CDR2 sequences are SGHTA and FQGNSA. The CDR3 runs 13 residues. The DNA for the CDR3 is TGTGCCAGCAGCGGCGGGAGGAACACTGAAGCTTTCTTT. This gives the protein CASSGGRNTEAFF. Complete variable domain (other parts from reference TRBV7-2 and TRBJ1-1): GAGVSQSPSNKVTEKGKDVELRCDPISGHTALYWYRQSLGQGLEFLIYFQGNSAPDKSGLPSDRFSAERTGGSVSTLTIQRTQQEDSAVYLCASSGGRNTEAFFGQGTRLTVV.

This sequence joins TRBV15 and TRBJ2-3, with 7 nucleotides matching TRBD1. V lost 5 bases to trimming and J lost 5 bases; unmatched junction nucleotides: 10. Germline CDR1 is LNHNV and CDR2 is YYDKDF (reference sequence). The CDR3 is 15 amino acids. CDR3 in amino acids: CATSSGQSAVDTQYF. CDR3 in DNA: TGTGCCACCAGCTCGGGACAGTCTGCAGTAGATACGCAGTATTTT. Looking up the rest from reference TRBV15 and TRBJ2-3 gives the full variable domain: DAMVIQNPRYQVTQFGKPVTLSCSQTLNHNVMYWYQQKSSQAPKLLFHYYDKDFNNEADTPDNFQSRRPNTSFCFLDIRSPGLGDTAMYLCATSSGQSAVDTQYFGPGTRLTVL.

This chain connects TRBV7-2 to TRBJ1-6, with 8 bases that match TRBD1. The germline CDR1 and CDR2 sequences are SGHTA and FQGNSA. V lost 7 bases, J lost 8 bases, and 10 bases stayed unmatched. The CDR3 contains 15 residues. Here the CDR3 reads CASNPGGRVDSPLHF. In DNA, the CDR3 is TGTGCCAGCAACCCAGGGGGCAGAGTTGATTCACCCCTCCACTTT.

The chain has TRBV14 and TRBJ1-1; TRBD1 aligns across 7 bases. This CDR3 is 13 amino acids long. The V segment lost 4 bases and the J segment 1 base; nucleotides outside the gene matches: 0. Germline V gene sequence: CDR1 SGHDN, CDR2 FVKESK. CDR3 sequence reads: CASSRTGNTEAFF. CDR3 DNA: TGTGCCAGCAGCCGGACAGGGAACACTGAAGCTTTCTTT.

This chain links TRBV7-8 with TRBJ2-1, with 9 bases matching TRBD2. The junction had 11 bases not matched to a gene; V was cut back by 5 bases and J by 6 bases. The CDR3 has 16 amino acids. Germline V gene data show CDR1 as SGHVS and CDR2 as FQNEAQ. The CDR3: CASSPRGLAGSNEQFF. CDR3 DNA sequence: TGTGCCAGCAGCCCCAGGGGCCTAGCGGGGTCCAATGAGCAGTTCTTC.

The V and J genes are TRBV6-4 and TRBJ2-2; weak D call: TRBD2 (5 bases). The CDR3 has 13 residues. Germline-derived CDR1 and CDR2 are MRHNA and SNTAGT. The V end was cut by 4 bases, the J end by 6 bases, with 9 bases between. The CDR3: CASSVEVAGELFF. The CDR3 DNA reads as TGTGCCAGCAGTGTGGAGGTTGCCGGGGAGCTGTTTTTT.

The rearrangement uses TRBV2 and TRBJ2-2, with 9 bases matching TRBD2. The CDR3 covers 17 residues. Per germline, CDR1 SNHLY and CDR2 FYNNEI. J gave up 0 bases and V 11 bases, and 13 bases lay outside the gene matches. The CDR3, as DNA: TGTGCCTCTGGAGGGAGCGGGGGGTTCGCGAACACCGGGGAGCTGTTTTTT. This gives the protein CASGGSGGFANTGELFF.

This clone was detected only once. The rearrangement links TRBV5-1 to TRBJ2-5; 15 positions match TRBD2. CDR1 and CDR2 (germline): SGHRS, YFSETQ. This CDR3 is 15 amino acids long. Unmatched junction bases numbered 3, after V lost 4 bases and J lost 5 bases. DNA for the CDR3: TGCGCCAGCAGCCCGGGACTAGCGGGGGGTGAGACCCAGTACTTC. Residues: CASSPGLAGGETQYF.

This clone was found once. The CDR3 loop is CATSRDAGPPNNEQFF. CDR3 bases: TGTGCCACCAGCAGAGATGCGGGACCCCCCAACAATGAGCAGTTCTTC. This chain joins TRBV15 and TRBJ2-1, with TRBD2 as a possible D gene (6 bases). CDR1 and CDR2 from the germline V gene are LNHNV and YYDKDF (reference sequence). The CDR3 has 16 amino acids. Trimming removed 0 bases from V and 5 bases from J, with 14 bases in between.

This chain joins TRBV27 and TRBJ1-2; TRBD1 is a possible D gene (6 bases). This CDR3 comprises 16 residues. Trimming took 5 bases from V and 5 from J, leaving 21 bases between them. The germline V gene encodes CDR1 MNHEY and CDR2 SMNVEV (reference sequence). The CDR3 bases are TGTGCCAGCAGTGTGGCCCACCGGGACACCCAGTATGGCTACACCTTC. Translating it yields CASSVAHRDTQYGYTF.

The rearrangement links TRBV27 to TRBJ2-2; TRBD2 matches at 7 bases. Germline V gene data show CDR1 as MNHEY and CDR2 as SMNVEV (reference sequence). J was trimmed by 5 bases and V by 9 bases; bases with no gene match: 12. The length of the CDR3 is 15 residues. The CDR3 DNA follows: TGTGCCAGTGGAGCGGTGGCGGGGGATACCGGGGAGCTGTTTTTT. Amino acid sequence: CASGAVAGDTGELFF.

The V and J genes are TRBV15 and TRBJ1-3; perhaps TRBD1 as D (5 bases). This CDR3 has 17 residues. The V end was cut by 3 bases, the J end by 2 bases, with 17 bases between. Germline lookup yields CDR1 LNHNV and CDR2 YYDKDF (reference sequence). The CDR3 coding sequence is TGTGCCACCAGCAGGGGGGGAGAGGGAAATACTGGAAACACCATATATTTT. This gives the protein CATSRGGEGNTGNTIYF.

The J gene is TRBJ2-1, the V gene TRBV28, with 10 bases aligning to TRBD2. The CDR3 totals 14 residues. J lost 5 bases, V lost 6 bases, and 4 bases had no gene match. Germline V gene data show CDR1 as MDHEN and CDR2 as SYDVKM. DNA for the CDR3: TGTGCCAGCAGCCGGACTAGCGGAAACAATGAGCAGTTCTTC. As protein: CASSRTSGNNEQFF.

This chain joins TRBV9 and TRBJ2-7, with D possibly being TRBD1 (6 bases). CDR3 length: 15 residues. The germline V gene encodes CDR1 SGDLS and CDR2 YYNGEE. V was shortened by 3 bases and J by 4 bases, with 17 bases between the two germline ends. The CDR3 sequence is CASSGGTDRLYEQYF. The DNA for the CDR3 is TGTGCCAGCAGCGGAGGCACGGACAGACTGTACGAGCAGTACTTC.

The V call is TRBV6-5, the J call TRBJ1-6; D unclear. Trimming shortened V by 0 bases and J by 11 bases, and 11 bases separated the two germline ends. The V gene's germline CDR1 is MNHEY and CDR2 SVGAGI. There are 14 residues in the CDR3. Here the CDR3 DNA reads TGTGCCAGCAGTTACTCAGGAGGCTTACCACCCCTCCACTTT. Its translation is CASSYSGGLPPLHF.

This sequence joins TRBV6-5 and TRBJ1-2; 7 bases fit TRBD1. The CDR3 spans 13 residues. Germline lookup yields CDR1 MNHEY and CDR2 SVGAGI. V lost 5 bases to trimming and J lost 5 bases; unmatched junction nucleotides: 5. The CDR3 is CASSPDRDYGYTF. CDR3 nucleotides: TGTGCCAGCAGTCCTGACAGGGATTATGGCTACACCTTC.

The J gene is TRBJ2-7, the V gene TRBV6-5; TRBD2 agrees at 7 bases. There are 14 residues in the CDR3. Unmatched junction bases numbered 5, after V lost 2 bases and J lost 4 bases. The germline gives CDR1 MNHEY, CDR2 SVGAGI. Written as DNA, the CDR3 is TGTGCCAGCAGTTACGTCGACGGGGGGTACGAGCAGTACTTC. Amino acid sequence: CASSYVDGGYEQYF.

This clone was detected once. The V call is TRBV28, the J call TRBJ2-7, with D maybe TRBD2 (5 bases). V lost 7 bases and J 1 base, leaving 17 bases between the germline ends. The CDR3 consists of 15 residues. Looked up from germline, CDR1 is MDHEN and CDR2 is SYDVKM. The CDR3 reads CASNDYTERSYEQYF. DNA for the CDR3: TGTGCCAGCAATGACTACACCGAACGGTCCTACGAGCAGTACTTC.